The 26 T cell receptor beta chains below were found in one sample sequenced in a study of beta chain features in type 1 diabetes. Reverse transcribing all isolated RNA meant expressed TCRB transcripts were sequenced. Clones were sequenced by immunoSEQ multiplex PCR, and TCRdb holds only the in-frame ones, with some missing. The table lists more than 150,000 clones, less than 15% of them singletons. The sequenced sample was central memory CD4+ T cells from blood. Receptors were obtained from a woman aged 18-30 years in good health.

This clone was counted a few times. V gene TRBV6-6 combines with J gene TRBJ2-5, with D maybe TRBD2 (7 bases). Trimming stripped 6 bases from V and 4 bases from J, with 12 bases between. The CDR3 covers 13 residues. Germline V gene sequence: CDR1 MNHNY, CDR2 SVGAGI (reference sequence). The CDR3 protein is CASSTGGRETQYF. CDR3 nucleotide sequence: TGTGCCAGCAGCACCGGGGGGCGAGAGACCCAGTACTTC.

The chain links TRBV28 to TRBJ2-5, with TRBD1 identical over 10 bases. The germline V gene encodes CDR1 MDHEN and CDR2 SYDVKM. The CDR3 extends over 15 amino acids. V shed 2 bases and J 4 bases; nucleotides not matched to a gene: 4. The CDR3 loop is CASSLGGTGVETQYF. The DNA of the CDR3 is TGTGCCAGCAGTTTAGGCGGGACAGGGGTAGAGACCCAGTACTTC.

V and J are TRBV5-1 and TRBJ2-3; TRBD2 is a possible D gene (6 bases). The CDR3 has 15 residues. V gave up 0 bases and J gave up 6 bases, with 14 bases separating them. Germline CDR1 is SGHRS and CDR2 is YFSETQ. The CDR3: CASSLAPTSEDTQYF. The CDR3, as DNA: TGCGCCAGCAGCTTGGCCCCGACTAGTGAGGATACGCAGTATTTT.

This clone was detected only a few times. The chain joins TRBV6-5 to TRBJ2-2; 7 bases agree with TRBD1. The CDR3 length is 15 residues. Germline assignment: CDR1 MNHEY and CDR2 SVGAGI. The V and J ends lost 6 bases and 7 bases, in that order; junction bases with no gene match: 11. CDR3 sequence reads: CASRKRQGRIGELFF. The CDR3 coding sequence is TGTGCCAGCAGAAAACGACAGGGAAGGATCGGGGAGCTGTTTTTT.

This clone was observed a few times. The chain carries TRBV5-1 and TRBJ2-5; unclear D gene. CDR3 size: 15 residues. Trimming stripped 0 bases from V and 1 base from J, with 10 bases between. Per the germline V gene, CDR1 is SGHRS and CDR2 is YFSETQ. CDR3 DNA sequence: TGCGCCAGCAGCTTGGTATCTAGTCCCCAAGAGACCCAGTACTTC. Amino acids: CASSLVSSPQETQYF.

The chain combines TRBV10-3 with TRBJ2-5, with 14 bases that match TRBD2. CDR1 and CDR2 (germline): ENHRY, SYGVKD. The CDR3 has 16 amino acids. The V segment lost 3 bases and the J segment 5 bases; nucleotides outside the gene matches: 5. CDR3 sequence (DNA): TGTGCCATCAGTGATCCAGGACTAGCGGGAGGCGAGACCCAGTACTTC. Protein: CAISDPGLAGGETQYF.

This clone was detected a few times. This sequence joins TRBV5-1 and TRBJ2-2, with 9 nucleotides matching TRBD2. Per germline, CDR1 SGHRS and CDR2 YFSETQ. V gave up 0 bases and J gave up 6 bases; unmatched junction bases: 3. There are 15 residues in the CDR3. The CDR3 loop reads CASSLGLAGAGELFF. Here the CDR3 DNA reads TGCGCCAGCAGCTTGGGATTAGCGGGAGCCGGGGAGCTGTTTTTT.

This clone was detected a few times. This chain connects TRBV10-3 to TRBJ1-1; tentatively, D is TRBD1 (5 bases). The germline V gene has CDR1 ENHRY and CDR2 SYGVKD. CDR3 length equals 15 residues. The V gene lost 6 bases and the J gene lost 5 bases, with 19 bases spanning the gap. The CDR3 spells CAISPPSGMETEAFF. As DNA, the CDR3 is TGTGCCATCAGCCCTCCCTCAGGGATGGAGACTGAAGCTTTCTTT.

The chain combines TRBV7-2 with TRBJ1-5, with TRBD1 matching over 9 bases. The CDR3 spans 14 residues. Germline V gene sequence: CDR1 SGHTA, CDR2 FQGNSA. The V and J ends lost 5 bases and 2 bases, in that order; junction bases with no gene match: 1. CDR3 loop: CASSRDRGNQPQHF. CDR3 bases: TGTGCCAGCAGCAGGGACAGGGGCAATCAGCCCCAGCATTTT.

This clone was seen a handful of times. This chain uses TRBV19 with TRBJ1-1; 7 bases line up with TRBD1. CDR1 is LNHDA, CDR2 SQIVND, per germline (reference sequence). V lost 5 bases to trimming and J lost 4 bases; unmatched junction nucleotides: 7. The CDR3 is made up of 14 amino acids. The CDR3 DNA reads TGTGCCAGTAGTGGCGACAGGGTTGCCACTGAAGCTTTCTTT. Amino acids: CASSGDRVATEAFF.

This chain links TRBV7-9 with TRBJ2-5, with D maybe TRBD2 (5 bases). From germline, CDR1 is SEHNR and CDR2 FQNEAQ (reference sequence). V dropped 1 base and J dropped 5 bases, with 14 bases sitting between them. CDR3 length equals 15 residues. For the CDR3, the DNA is TGTGCCAGCAGCTTAGGGGGAGTAGCCCGGGAGACCCAGTACTTC. Translating it yields CASSLGGVARETQYF.

With respect to this clone: At one end the junction does not follow the germline gene, possibly because of a read error. J is TRBJ2-2 and V is TRBV7-7, with 12 bases matching TRBD2. CDR1 is SSHAT and CDR2 is FNYEAQ in the germline V gene (reference sequence). The CDR3 loop spans 16 amino acids. CDR3 residues: CASSSSSGRASGELFF. The CDR3 DNA is TGTGCTAGCAGCTCCTCTAGCGGGAGGGCCTCCGGGGAGCTGTTTTTT. The whole variable domain, filled in from reference TRBV7-7 and TRBJ2-2, reads GAGVSQSPRYKVTKRGQDVTLRCDPISSHATLYWYQQALGQGPEFLTYFNYEAQPDKSGLPSDRFSAERPEGSISTLTIQRTEQRDSAMYRCASSSSSGRASGELFFGEGSRLTVL.

This clone was counted a few times. The V gene is TRBV18, the J gene TRBJ1-1; 9 nucleotides line up with TRBD1. This CDR3 has 15 residues. Germline V gene data show CDR1 as KGHSH and CDR2 as LQKENI. J lost 1 base, V lost 6 bases, and 6 bases had no gene match. Here the CDR3 DNA reads TGTGCCAGCTCGCGCGGACAGGGGACGAACACTGAAGCTTTCTTT. Amino acid sequence: CASSRGQGTNTEAFF.

The sample holds a few counts of this clone. The chain is built from TRBV27 and TRBJ1-5; no reliable D call. The germline CDR1 and CDR2 sequences are MNHEY and SMNVEV (reference sequence). CDR3 size: 13 residues. The CDR3 DNA follows: TGTGGGGCGGAGGGAAGTGGCAATCAGCCCCAGCATTTT. It encodes CGAEGSGNQPQHF.

The table lists this clone with a few counts. The genes are TRBV5-4 and TRBJ2-1; a possible D gene is TRBD2 (5 bases). Germline loops: CDR1 SGHNT, CDR2 YYREEE (reference sequence). Trimming took off 1 base at V and 5 bases at J, with 10 bases between the two ends. This CDR3 is 14 amino acids long. The CDR3 DNA reads TGTGCCAGCAGCTTGCGGCTAGCAGACAATGAGCAGTTCTTC. It specifies CASSLRLADNEQFF. The complete variable domain, with remaining parts taken from reference TRBV5-4 and TRBJ2-1, reads ETGVTQSPTHLIKTRGQQVTLRCSSQSGHNTVSWYQQALGQGPQFIFQYYREEENGRGNFPPRFSGLQFPNYSSELNVNALELDDSALYLCASSLRLADNEQFFGPGTRLTVL.

The genes are TRBV15 and TRBJ2-3; 9 positions agree with TRBD2. J lost 3 bases, V lost 5 bases, and 9 bases had no gene match. This CDR3 is built from 16 residues. Looked up from germline, CDR1 is LNHNV and CDR2 is YYDKDF (reference sequence). The CDR3 protein is CATSRHLSGRTDTQYF. The CDR3, as DNA: TGTGCCACCAGCCGCCATCTGAGCGGGAGGACAGATACGCAGTATTTT.

The sample holds a few counts of this clone. This chain joins TRBV7-9 and TRBJ1-5, with D maybe TRBD1 (6 bases). This CDR3 region has 17 residues. The germline gives CDR1 SEHNR, CDR2 FQNEAQ (reference sequence). Deletions cut 5 bases from V and 4 bases from J, with 21 bases between. CDR3 bases: TGTGCCAGCAGCCACCGAGGGGCGGGGGCAGCAAATCAGCCCCAGCATTTT. The encoded protein is CASSHRGAGAANQPQHF.

This clone was found once. The chain uses TRBV29-1 and TRBJ1-5; D possibly corresponds to TRBD1 (6 bases). V shed 4 bases and J shed 11 bases, with 24 bases lying between them. This CDR3 is built from 15 residues. Per the germline V gene, CDR1 is SQVTM and CDR2 is ANQGSEA. The CDR3 reads CSVASNRVGPSAQHF. The CDR3 DNA follows: TGCAGCGTTGCCTCAAACAGGGTTGGGCCATCAGCCCAGCATTTT.

The genes are TRBV6-4 and TRBJ1-2; TRBD1 might be the D (5 bases). This CDR3 spans 15 amino acids. The germline V and J ends were trimmed by 0 bases and 8 bases, with 16 bases remaining between them. Germline V gene sequence: CDR1 MRHNA, CDR2 SNTAGT. CDR3 bases: TGTGCCAGCAGTGACTCGATGGGGCAGGGAGGCGGCTACACCTTC. It is translated as CASSDSMGQGGGYTF.

The gene calls are TRBV30 and TRBJ2-2; D possibly corresponds to TRBD1 (6 bases). Trimming stripped 2 bases from V and 9 bases from J, with 10 bases between. The CDR3 loop spans 12 amino acids. CDR1 GTSNPN and CDR2 SVGIG come from the germline V gene (reference sequence). The CDR3 reads CAWSPQGRELFF. The CDR3 DNA reads TGTGCCTGGAGTCCTCAGGGGCGGGAGCTGTTTTTT.

This clone has ten or more counts. This chain uses TRBV2 with TRBJ2-1; 7 positions agree with TRBD2. Germline CDR1 and CDR2: SNHLY and FYNNEI. With V trimmed by 6 bases and J by 4 bases, 12 bases remained unmatched. This CDR3 spans 16 amino acids. In nucleotides, the CDR3 is TGTGCCAGCAGACCCCCGGGAGGTCTAGCTTACAATGAGCAGTTCTTC. The encoded protein is CASRPPGGLAYNEQFF.

This clone was counted only a few times. This sequence joins TRBV28 and TRBJ2-1; the match to TRBD2 covers 9 bases. The CDR3 loop spans 15 amino acids. The germline V gene has CDR1 MDHEN and CDR2 SYDVKM. J lost 7 bases, V lost 6 bases, and 10 bases had no gene match. CDR3 DNA sequence: TGTGCCAGCAGCGGGGGACTAGCTCTTAGGAATGAGCAGTTCTTC. It codes for CASSGGLALRNEQFF.

This clone was picked up a small number of times. The identical CDR3 is also encoded by other nucleotide sequences in the sample. This chain joins TRBV27 and TRBJ1-2; D is perhaps TRBD1 (5 bases). This CDR3 has 14 amino acids. With 5 bases removed from V and 0 bases from J, the gap between germline ends came to 10 bases. Germline CDR1 is MNHEY and CDR2 is SMNVEV (reference sequence). The CDR3 DNA reads TGTGCCAGCAGTCCAGGGAAGGCTAACTATGGCTACACCTTC. Its translation: CASSPGKANYGYTF.

This chain connects TRBV7-9 to TRBJ2-7; 10 positions match TRBD2. Germline-derived CDR1 and CDR2 are SEHNR and FQNEAQ (reference sequence). V trimming: 3 bases; J trimming: 5 bases; junction bases outside the gene matches: 4. This CDR3 is 14 amino acids long. CDR3 nucleotide sequence: TGTGCCAGCAGCTTCAGCGGGAGGGCCGACGAGCAGTACTTC. This sequence encodes CASSFSGRADEQYF.

Regarding this clone: One end of the junction is discordant with germline, which a read error may explain. The chain carries TRBV6-1 and TRBJ2-7; weak D call: TRBD2 (5 bases). The CDR3 length is 17 residues. The germline V gene encodes CDR1 MNHNS and CDR2 SASEGT. CDR3 sequence reads: CAISGSGGLLTGYEQYF. Written as DNA, the CDR3 is TGTGCCATCAGTGGGTCAGGAGGACTGCTAACGGGGTACGAGCAGTACTTC.

This clone was picked up a small number of times. This chain joins TRBV7-9 and TRBJ2-3; D perhaps matches TRBD2 (6 bases). V lost 3 bases to trimming and J lost 6 bases, with 13 bases between them. This CDR3 contains 14 residues. Germline CDR1 is SEHNR and CDR2 is FQNEAQ (reference sequence). CDR3 coding DNA: TGTGCCAGCAGCTTCGGGGGTTACGGGGATACGCAGTATTTT. Protein: CASSFGGYGDTQYF. Combining the CDR3 with reference TRBV7-9 and TRBJ2-3 gives the whole variable domain DTGVSQNPRHKITKRGQNVTFRCDPISEHNRLYWYRQTLGQGPEFLTYFQNEAQLEKSRLLSDRFSAERPKGSFSTLEIQRTEQGDSAMYLCASSFGGYGDTQYFGPGTRLTVL.